The 7 T cell receptor beta chains below were found in one sample sequenced in a study of shared clonotypes between healthy human individuals. Repertoires were generated with immunoSEQ multiplex PCR, while TCRdb's copy carries only in-frame clones and drops some. The table records approximately 720,000 clones, about three quarters of them present only once. The sequencing sample was made of memory CD4+ T cells sorted from blood. This sample's subset: CD45RA-negative fraction. These receptors all come from a woman in her twenties or thirties in good health.

The chain is built from TRBV7-2 and TRBJ1-2, with TRBD1 identical over 8 bases. Germline V gene sequence: CDR1 SGHTA, CDR2 FQGNSA. Trimming removed 5 bases from V and 8 bases from J; junction bases left unmatched: 7. CDR3 size: 13 residues. The CDR3 nucleotides read TGTGCCAGCAGCGCGGACAGGGTGCAGGGCTACACCTTC. It encodes CASSADRVQGYTF.

On this clone itself: This CDR3 is also generated by other DNA sequences in the sample. This chain joins TRBV5-1 and TRBJ2-2; D gene unclear. The ends were cut back, 0 bases at V and 3 bases at J, with 9 bases in the middle. The germline gives CDR1 SGHRS, CDR2 YFSETQ. The CDR3 extends over 15 amino acids. The CDR3 region has the DNA TGCGCCAGCAGCTTGGGGGATCGGGACACCGGGGAGCTGTTTTTT. Encoded protein: CASSLGDRDTGELFF.

This chain connects TRBV6-1 to TRBJ2-7, with TRBD1 identical over 7 bases. This CDR3 is built from 16 residues. V lost 4 bases to trimming and J lost 0 bases; unmatched junction nucleotides: 9. The germline V gene has CDR1 MNHNS and CDR2 SASEGT. The CDR3 DNA reads as TGTGCCAGCAGTGGGGCACAGGGGATCCACTCCTACGAGCAGTACTTC. Its translation is CASSGAQGIHSYEQYF.

The chain is built from TRBV28 and TRBJ1-2; a possible D gene is TRBD1 (6 bases). This CDR3 contains 14 residues. Germline loops: CDR1 MDHEN, CDR2 SYDVKM. The V end lost 5 bases, the J end lost 1 base, and 11 bases lay between the germline ends. The CDR3, as DNA: TGTGCCAGCAGTCCTCCGGACAGTAACTATGGCTACACCTTC. This encodes CASSPPDSNYGYTF.

The J gene is TRBJ1-1, the V gene TRBV28, with a tentative D call TRBD1 (5 bases). The CDR3 runs 16 residues. The V gene's germline CDR1 is MDHEN and CDR2 SYDVKM. Between the trimmed V and J ends, which lost 5 bases and 1 base, there was a span of 17 bases. Here the CDR3 reads CASSVGWGRANTEAFF. The DNA of the CDR3 is TGTGCCAGCAGTGTTGGGTGGGGCAGGGCGAACACTGAAGCTTTCTTT.

This clone was counted a few times. V is TRBV2 and J is TRBJ2-3; 14 bases map to TRBD2. The V gene end was trimmed by 8 bases and the J gene end by 5 bases; junction bases not matched to a gene: 6. The germline CDR1 and CDR2 sequences are SNHLY and FYNNEI. This CDR3 has 15 amino acids. CDR3 DNA: TGTGCCAGCCACCGACTAGCGGGAGGGCTAGATACGCAGTATTTT. Residues: CASHRLAGGLDTQYF. The variable domain in full, completed from reference TRBV2 and TRBJ2-3, reads EPEVTQTPSHQVTQMGQEVILRCVPISNHLYFYWYRQILGQKVEFLVSFYNNEISEKSEIFDDQFSVERPDGSNFTLKIRSTKLEDSAMYFCASHRLAGGLDTQYFGPGTRLTVL.

The chain combines TRBV7-2 with TRBJ1-3, with TRBD1 as a possible D gene (5 bases). Trimming took 4 bases from V and 1 from J, leaving 8 bases between them. CDR1 is SGHTA and CDR2 is FQGNSA in the germline V gene. This CDR3 spans 14 amino acids. Here the CDR3 reads CASSSGTSGNTIYF. CDR3 bases: TGTGCCAGCAGCTCGGGGACGTCTGGAAACACCATATATTTT.